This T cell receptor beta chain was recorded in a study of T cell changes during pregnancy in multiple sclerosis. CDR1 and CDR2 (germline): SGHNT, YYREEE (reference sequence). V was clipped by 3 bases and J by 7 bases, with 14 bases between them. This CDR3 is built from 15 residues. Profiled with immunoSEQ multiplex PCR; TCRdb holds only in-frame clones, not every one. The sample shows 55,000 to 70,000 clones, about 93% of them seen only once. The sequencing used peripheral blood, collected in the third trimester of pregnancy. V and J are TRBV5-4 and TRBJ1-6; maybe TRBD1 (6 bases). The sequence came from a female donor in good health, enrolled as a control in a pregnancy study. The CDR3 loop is CASSSWAGANSPLHF. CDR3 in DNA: TGTGCCAGCAGCTCCTGGGCAGGGGCCAATTCACCCCTCCACTTT.